This T cell receptor beta chain was observed in a study of identical twins. The V and J ends lost 5 bases and 1 base, in that order; junction bases with no gene match: 2. The CDR3 extends over 14 amino acids. This clonotype has at least ten counts. TCRdb passed the 5' RACE reads through MiXCR, listing each CDR3 protein once. Here the sample spans hundreds of thousands of distinct CDR3 sequences, 9% to 15% being singletons. These data are also associated with another study on yellow fever vaccine responses in identical twins.

Sequenced input: PBMCs. The TCR was taken from a woman aged 18-35 years in good health. This chain connects TRBV12-3 or TRBV12-4 to TRBJ1-3; 7 positions match TRBD1. The CDR3 reads CASSTQGSGNTIYF. In DNA, the CDR3 is TGTGCCAGCAGTACACAGGGGTCTGGAAACACCATATATTTT.